This TCR beta chain comes out of a study of cytomegalovirus exposure and HLA in healthy donors. Findings and limits, study-wide: The dataset shows that most TCR sequences were rare, while some public TCRs occurred in many donors. As confirmed in vitro, three CMV-associated chains were specific for CMV antigens. Some TCR beta chains (about 170 of them) were listed as cytomegalovirus-associated.

V lost 2 bases and J lost 2, with 8 bases in between. Germline lookup yields CDR1 KGHSH and CDR2 LQKENI. The CDR3 totals 14 residues. The repertoire was sequenced with immunoSEQ multiplex PCR; TCRdb's copy has only in-frame clones and lacks some. The data hold 100,000 to 150,000 clones, with around nine tenths observed a single time. A note on this clone: Its target is not known.

The sequencing input was PBMCs. The chain joins TRBV18 to TRBJ2-3; D is possibly TRBD2 (6 bases). This TCR was recovered from a man between 25 and 39 years old in good health and CMV-seronegative. CDR3 coding DNA: TGTGCCAGCTCACCAACGGGAGTCACAGATACGCAGTATTTT. Its protein product is CASSPTGVTDTQYF.